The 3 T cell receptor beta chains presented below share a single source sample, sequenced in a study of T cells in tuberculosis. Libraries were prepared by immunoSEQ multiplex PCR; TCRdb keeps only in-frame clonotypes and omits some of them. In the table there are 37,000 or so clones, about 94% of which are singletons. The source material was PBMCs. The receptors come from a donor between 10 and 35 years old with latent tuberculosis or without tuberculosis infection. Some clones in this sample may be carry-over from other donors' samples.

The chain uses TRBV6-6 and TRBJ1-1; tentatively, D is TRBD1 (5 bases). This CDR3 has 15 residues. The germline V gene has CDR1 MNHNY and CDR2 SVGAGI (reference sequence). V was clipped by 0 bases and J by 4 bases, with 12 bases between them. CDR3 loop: CASSYSGGFGTEAFF. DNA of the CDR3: TGTGCCAGCAGTTACTCCGGGGGATTCGGCACTGAAGCTTTCTTT.

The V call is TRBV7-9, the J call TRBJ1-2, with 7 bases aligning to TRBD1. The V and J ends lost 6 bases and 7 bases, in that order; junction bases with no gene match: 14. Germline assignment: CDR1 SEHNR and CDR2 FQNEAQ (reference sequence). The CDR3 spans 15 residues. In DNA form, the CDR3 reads TGTGCCAGCAGTCCGACACTAGGGACAGCTTCTGGCTACACCTTC. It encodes CASSPTLGTASGYTF.

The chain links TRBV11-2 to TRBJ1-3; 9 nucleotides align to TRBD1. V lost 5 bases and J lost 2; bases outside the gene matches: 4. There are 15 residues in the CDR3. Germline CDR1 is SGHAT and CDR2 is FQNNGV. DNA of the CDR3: TGTGCCAGCAGCCCGAGACAGGGGGCTGGAAACACCATATATTTT. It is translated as CASSPRQGAGNTIYF.